This passage covers 2 T cell receptor beta chains from one sample sequenced in a study of T cell responses to AZD1222 COVID-19 vaccine. Clones were sequenced by immunoSEQ multiplex PCR, and TCRdb holds only the in-frame ones, with some missing. The repertoire includes some 140,000 clones, roughly 90% of them detected once, and approximately 3.4% sits in the top ten. Sample: peripheral blood, taken on day 0 of AZD1222 vaccination. The receptors shown here come from an adult in good health.

In its sample, this clone was seen once. This chain links TRBV6-5 with TRBJ1-3, with TRBD1 matching over 7 bases. The CDR3 has 15 amino acids. J was trimmed by 0 bases and V by 7 bases; bases with no gene match: 6. Germline V gives CDR1 MNHEY, CDR2 SVGAGI. The CDR3 coding sequence is TGTGCCAGCACCACGGGACAGCTCTCTGGAAACACCATATATTTT. Translating it yields CASTTGQLSGNTIYF.

The gene calls are TRBV30 and TRBJ2-1; 14 bases agree with TRBD2. J lost 10 bases, V lost 3 bases, and 8 bases had no gene match. Germline CDR1 and CDR2: GTSNPN and SVGIG (reference sequence). The CDR3 runs to 15 residues. CDR3 in amino acids: CAWRPGLAGVEEQFF. The CDR3, as DNA: TGTGCCTGGAGACCGGGACTAGCGGGAGTAGAGGAGCAGTTCTTC.